The next 10 T cell receptor beta chains were all read from a single sample in a study of cytomegalovirus exposure and HLA in healthy donors. The PCR ran on 60 Vbeta and 13 Jbeta primers. The method was immunoSEQ multiplex PCR; TCRdb's version includes in-frame clones alone and lacks a portion of them. The data contain about 210,000 clones, 75% to 90% of them seen just once; the ten biggest clones take up 0.25% to 0.4%. The material sequenced was PBMCs. The receptors stem from a woman aged 25 to 39 in good health and CMV-seronegative.

V is TRBV7-2 and J is TRBJ2-1, with D perhaps TRBD1 (5 bases). Germline assignment: CDR1 SGHTA and CDR2 FQGNSA. The CDR3 has 14 amino acids. The V gene lost 1 base and the J gene lost 4 bases, with 8 bases spanning the gap. The CDR3 reads CASSLEDTYNEQFF. CDR3 DNA sequence: TGTGCCAGCAGCTTAGAGGACACTTACAATGAGCAGTTCTTC.

V usage is TRBV7-2 and J usage is TRBJ1-1; D not certain. The V end lost 5 bases, the J end lost 3 bases, and 16 bases lay between the germline ends. The CDR3 is 15 residues long. Germline CDR1 SGHTA, CDR2 FQGNSA. In DNA form, the CDR3 reads TGTGCCAGCAGCCCCTCCGGCGGGTATGACACTGAAGCTTTCTTT. Translated, it gives CASSPSGGYDTEAFF.

The J gene is TRBJ1-5, the V gene TRBV23-1; D may be TRBD1 (5 bases). TRBV23-1 counts as an open reading frame of uncertain function. The CDR3 totals 14 residues. V lost 3 bases to trimming and J lost 5 bases, with 11 bases between them. This CDR3 is CASSHGGGDQPQHF. Here the CDR3 DNA reads TGCGCCAGCAGTCACGGCGGGGGGGATCAGCCCCAGCATTTT.

The gene calls are TRBV4-2 and TRBJ2-5; 11 bases are a match to TRBD1. The ends lost 4 bases at V and 11 bases at J; junction bases unmatched: 21. The CDR3 extends over 18 amino acids. Per germline, CDR1 LGHNA and CDR2 YNFKEQ. CDR3 protein: CASSRKGGGTGGFGEQYF. In DNA form, the CDR3 reads TGTGCCAGCAGCCGCAAGGGTGGAGGGACAGGGGGTTTCGGAGAGCAGTACTTC.

The rearrangement joins TRBV14 to TRBJ2-1; no firm D call. Trimming stripped 1 base from V and 7 bases from J, with 17 bases between. Germline loops: CDR1 SGHDN, CDR2 FVKESK. CDR3 size: 16 residues. The CDR3 loop reads CASSQVPRLWMNEQFF. The CDR3, as DNA: TGTGCCAGCAGCCAAGTCCCAAGACTCTGGATGAATGAGCAGTTCTTC.

The chain links TRBV2 to TRBJ2-1; TRBD2 agrees at 12 bases. Trimming took 2 bases from V and 9 from J; bases not matched to a gene: 5. Germline V gene lookup returns CDR1 SNHLY and CDR2 FYNNEI. CDR3 size: 15 residues. The CDR3 nucleotides read TGTGCCAGCAGTGAACTAGCGGGGGGGCTCGGTGAGCAGTTCTTC. This translates into CASSELAGGLGEQFF.

V and J are TRBV5-1 and TRBJ2-5, with D perhaps matching TRBD1 (5 bases). CDR3 size: 15 residues. Germline CDR1 reads SGHRS; CDR2 reads YFSETQ. Trimming took 5 bases from V and 3 from J, leaving 17 bases between them. The DNA of the CDR3 is TGCGCCAGCAGGGGGCCCTACCTCACCGAAGAGACCCAGTACTTC. Translated, it gives CASRGPYLTEETQYF.

V and J are TRBV6-1 and TRBJ1-2, with 9 bases that match TRBD1. The V gene's germline CDR1 is MNHNS and CDR2 SASEGT. The CDR3 sequence is 14 residues long. V lost 1 base, J lost 8 bases, and 5 bases stayed unmatched. The CDR3 protein is CASSEVGQGSGYTF. The DNA of the CDR3 is TGTGCCAGCAGTGAAGTCGGACAGGGGAGCGGCTACACCTTC.

V gene TRBV20-1 combines with J gene TRBJ1-1; weak D call: TRBD1 (5 bases). This CDR3 is built from 11 residues. Germline lookup yields CDR1 DFQATT and CDR2 SNEGSKA (reference sequence). The V end lost 5 bases, the J end lost 8 bases, and 12 bases lay between the germline ends. As DNA, the CDR3 is TGCAGTGCTGGGGGGAGGGACGAAGCTTTCTTT. This encodes CSAGGRDEAFF.

This chain connects TRBV18 to TRBJ2-1; tentatively, D is TRBD2 (5 bases). Trimming took 1 base from V and 9 from J, leaving 16 bases between them. The CDR3 spans 15 residues. Germline CDR1 and CDR2: KGHSH and LQKENI. CDR3 in amino acids: CASSPLVTVGSEQFF. CDR3 nucleotide sequence: TGTGCCAGCTCACCACTAGTCACGGTTGGGAGTGAGCAGTTCTTC.